This is a list of T cell receptor beta chains from one sample in a study of blood T cell repertoires in COVID-19. Repertoires were generated with immunoSEQ multiplex PCR, while TCRdb's copy carries only in-frame clones and drops some. This repertoire shows tens of thousands of clones, approximately 92% found once; its top ten account for 5% to 5.5%. Sequenced material: peripheral blood. Source of these receptors: a woman older than 75 with active COVID-19. Both conserved end residues are part of each CDR3. Each record gives: D gene, clone size, V gene, J gene, CDR3 DNA, CDR3 protein. The D gene is left open where the match is weak. Not all rows give a size; the values are once, few, many and, for expanded clones, a class.

>-|-|TRBV5-1|TRBJ2-3
TGCGCCAGCAACGAGGCCCAACCCACGTATACGCAGTATTTT
CASNEAQPTYTQYF
>TRBD1|-|TRBV29-1|TRBJ2-5
TGCAGCGTTGAAGAAGGAGACAGGGCTGAGACCCAGTACTTC
CSVEEGDRAETQYF
>-|once|TRBV6-5|TRBJ1-5
TGTGCCAGTGGAGATAGCAATCAGCCCCAGCATTTT
CASGDSNQPQHF
>TRBD1|-|TRBV7-9|TRBJ2-7
TGTGCCAGCAGCCATAGGGACAGCAACTACGAGCAGTACTTC
CASSHRDSNYEQYF
>-|few|TRBV7-3|TRBJ1-6
TGTGCCAGCAGCCTTAACAGGGATTCACCCCTCCACTTT
CASSLNRDSPLHF
>TRBD2|-|TRBV7-3|TRBJ2-7
TGTGCCAATGTTCGGGCGCGGGAGGGATTCCCCTACGAGCAGTACTTC
CANVRAREGFPYEQYF
>TRBD2|-|TRBV4-2|TRBJ2-2
TGTGCCAGCAGGGGACTAGCGAACACCGGGGAGCTGTTTTTT
CASRGLANTGELFF
>-|-|TRBV18|TRBJ1-5
TGTGCCAGCTCACCCCCCGGACAGCCGGGGCAGCCCCAGCATTTT
CASSPPGQPGQPQHF
>-|-|TRBV7-3|TRBJ2-1
TGTGCCAGCAGCCCCCTCGCTATCTTCTCCTACAATGAGCAGTTCTTC
CASSPLAIFSYNEQFF
>TRBD1|-|TRBV24-1|TRBJ2-2
TGTGCCACCAGTGACCGGGACAGGGGCACCGGGGAGCTGTTTTTT
CATSDRDRGTGELFF
>TRBD2|-|TRBV11-2|TRBJ2-3
TGTGCCAGCAGCTCGGACAGAGGACTAGCGGGAAAGACGCAGTATTTT
CASSSDRGLAGKTQYF
>TRBD1|-|TRBV28|TRBJ2-5
TGTGCCAGCAGCCGACGCGGCGTGGGACAGGGGAGGGAGACCCAGTACTTC
CASSRRGVGQGRETQYF
>-|-|TRBV18|TRBJ2-3
TGTGCCAGCTCACCACCGGGCCGCACAGATACGCAGTATTTT
CASSPPGRTDTQYF
>TRBD2|once|TRBV11-2|TRBJ2-1
TGTGCCAGCAGCTCTAATAGCGGGAGCTACAATGAGCAGTTCTTC
CASSSNSGSYNEQFF
>-|-|TRBV11-3|TRBJ2-3
TGTGCCAGCAGCTTATCTGGGGAGCCATCCACAGATACGCAGTATTTT
CASSLSGEPSTDTQYF
>-|-|TRBV6-2/TRBV6-3|TRBJ2-3
TGTGCCAGCAGTTACTCATTAGCTTCGGATACGCAGTATTTT
CASSYSLASDTQYF
>-|-|TRBV18|TRBJ2-1
TGTGCCAGCTCACCACCGAGGGGGGGGGTGACAGGTATCTACAATGAGCAGTTCTTC
CASSPPRGGVTGIYNEQFF
>TRBD2|-|TRBV10-3|TRBJ2-7
TGTGCCATCAGTGAGGGCACTAGCGCTGACTACGAGCAGTACTTC
CAISEGTSADYEQYF
>TRBD2|-|TRBV5-4|TRBJ2-3
TGTGCCAGCAGCTTGGGGACTAGCGCTTTCCGAACAAGCACAGATACGCAGTATTTT
CASSLGTSAFRTSTDTQYF
>-|-|TRBV28|TRBJ2-7
TGTGCCAGCAGCCGACAGCAGTACGAGCAGTACTTC
CASSRQQYEQYF
>TRBD2|once|TRBV5-4|TRBJ2-5
TGTGCCAGCAGACCTCCGGGAGGGGAGACCCAGTACTTC
CASRPPGGETQYF
>-|-|TRBV3-1/TRBV3-2|TRBJ1-1
TGTGCCAGCAGCTCGACAGCAAACACTGAAGCTTTCTTT
CASSSTANTEAFF
>-|-|TRBV7-9|TRBJ2-7
TGTGCCAGCAGCGATAAAGCGGGCCCCTACGAGCAGTACTTC
CASSDKAGPYEQYF
>-|-|TRBV6-1|TRBJ1-2
TGTGCCAGCAGTGAAGCCTGGCGGGGCGAGGGCTACACCTTC
CASSEAWRGEGYTF
>TRBD1|few|TRBV5-8|TRBJ1-5
TGTGCCAGCAGCCCTTGGAGGACAGGGGAGAATCAGCCCCAGCATTTT
CASSPWRTGENQPQHF
>-|-|TRBV5-1|TRBJ2-3
TGCGCCAGCAGATCAGGACAGAGCACAGATACGCAGTATTTT
CASRSGQSTDTQYF
>TRBD1|-|TRBV7-9|TRBJ1-1
TGTGCCAGCACCCAGGGACAGAGGAACACTGAAGCTTTCTTT
CASTQGQRNTEAFF
>-|-|TRBV12-3/TRBV12-4|TRBJ2-7
TGTGCCAGCAGTTTAACGAGAGGCGAGCAGTACTTC
CASSLTRGEQYF
>TRBD2|-|TRBV5-4|TRBJ2-7
TGTGCCAGCAGCTTGGCGGCGGGAGGGTTTTCCTACGAGCAGTACTTC
CASSLAAGGFSYEQYF
>-|-|TRBV9|TRBJ2-3
TGTGCCAGCAGCGTAGCGCGGGGAACAGATACGCAGTATTTT
CASSVARGTDTQYF
>-|-|TRBV27|TRBJ2-1
TGTGCCAGCAGTCAAGTAAGGGGTAGTGAGCAGTTCTTC
CASSQVRGSEQFF
>TRBD1|-|TRBV28|TRBJ2-5
TGTGCCAGCAGGAGTATGACAGGGTTCGAGCCCCAAGAGACCCAGTACTTC
CASRSMTGFEPQETQYF
>TRBD1|-|TRBV6-5|TRBJ2-2
TGTGCCAGCAGTCAGCCGGGACAGGGCACCGGGGAGCTGTTTTTT
CASSQPGQGTGELFF
>-|-|TRBV3-1/TRBV3-2|TRBJ1-1
TGTGCCAGCAGCCCCGGGACATACCACCTGAACACTGAAGCTTTCTTT
CASSPGTYHLNTEAFF
>TRBD1|-|TRBV28|TRBJ1-1
TGTGCCAGCAGGATGGACAGGCAACTCATCGAAGCTTTCTTT
CASRMDRQLIEAFF
>TRBD1|-|TRBV7-2|TRBJ1-4
TGTGCCAGCAGCGCCGACAGGGGTCGGGAAAAACTGTTTTTT
CASSADRGREKLFF
>-|once|TRBV4-3|TRBJ1-2
TGCGCCAGCAGCCGGGGGCTTCTGGATGGCTACACCTTC
CASSRGLLDGYTF
>-|-|TRBV7-3|TRBJ2-5
TGTGCCAGCAGCCCGGGGGACAGACAAGAGACCCAGTACTTC
CASSPGDRQETQYF
>TRBD1|-|TRBV19|TRBJ1-2
TGTGCCAGTAGCTGGGGACGGGACAGGGGGCCTAACTATGGCTACACCTTC
CASSWGRDRGPNYGYTF
>TRBD1|-|TRBV28|TRBJ1-2
TGTGCCAGCAGCCAGACCGGGACAGGGAGGTATGGCTACACCTTC
CASSQTGTGRYGYTF